This T cell receptor beta chain was profiled in a study of response to subunit inactivated influenza vaccine. Germline CDR1 SGHTA, CDR2 FQGNSA. This CDR3 is built from 18 residues. V lost 0 bases, J lost 6 bases, and 9 bases stayed unmatched. TCRdb re-called the RT-PCR reads through MiXCR, storing one row per CDR3 protein. The table records around 470,000 distinct CDR3 sequences, roughly 7.9% of them present only once. This clonotype has only a few counts. Its matching antigen is unknown. Study findings and constraints: After each seasonal influenza vaccination, few new T cells are recruited, the authors suggested.

The material sequenced was PBMCs from blood, taken approximately 25 months after vaccination. The sequence was collected from a man aged 50 to 75 who received an inactivated influenza vaccine. The chain recombines TRBV7-2 with TRBJ2-3, with TRBD2 matching 13 bases. CDR3 sequence: CASSLAYGLAGDMDTQYF. The CDR3, as DNA: TGTGCCAGCAGCTTAGCGTACGGACTAGCGGGAGATATGGATACGCAGTATTTT. The full variable domain, rest sourced from reference TRBV7-2 and TRBJ2-3, is GAGVSQSPSNKVTEKGKDVELRCDPISGHTALYWYRQSLGQGLEFLIYFQGNSAPDKSGLPSDRFSAERTGGSVSTLTIQRTQQEDSAVYLCASSLAYGLAGDMDTQYFGPGTRLTVL.